Only a few counts were recorded for the clone carrying this T cell receptor beta chain. Assay used: immunoSEQ multiplex PCR; TCRdb lists only in-frame clones, some missing. The repertoire includes 12,000 to 15,000 clones, around 75% of them detected once, and 7.2% sits in the top ten. The data were taken from a study of tumour-infiltrating T cells in Burkitt lymphoma. The wider study: Repertoire clonality predicted overall and progression-free survival.

This CDR3 region has 12 residues. Germline values: CDR1 SEHNR, CDR2 FQNEAQ (reference sequence). The ends were cut back, 7 bases at V and 8 bases at J, with 12 bases in the middle. The sequence was collected from a human donor with diffuse large B-cell lymphoma. The gene calls are TRBV7-9 and TRBJ2-1; perhaps TRBD2 as D (6 bases). The sample consisted of tumor tissue. CDR3 amino acids: CASTLGGHEQFF. CDR3 nucleotide sequence: TGTGCCAGCACCCTGGGGGGACATGAGCAGTTCTTC. Combining the CDR3 with reference TRBV7-9 and TRBJ2-1 gives the whole variable domain DTGVSQNPRHKITKRGQNVTFRCDPISEHNRLYWYRQTLGQGPEFLTYFQNEAQLEKSRLLSDRFSAERPKGSFSTLEIQRTEQGDSAMYLCASTLGGHEQFFGPGTRLTVL.